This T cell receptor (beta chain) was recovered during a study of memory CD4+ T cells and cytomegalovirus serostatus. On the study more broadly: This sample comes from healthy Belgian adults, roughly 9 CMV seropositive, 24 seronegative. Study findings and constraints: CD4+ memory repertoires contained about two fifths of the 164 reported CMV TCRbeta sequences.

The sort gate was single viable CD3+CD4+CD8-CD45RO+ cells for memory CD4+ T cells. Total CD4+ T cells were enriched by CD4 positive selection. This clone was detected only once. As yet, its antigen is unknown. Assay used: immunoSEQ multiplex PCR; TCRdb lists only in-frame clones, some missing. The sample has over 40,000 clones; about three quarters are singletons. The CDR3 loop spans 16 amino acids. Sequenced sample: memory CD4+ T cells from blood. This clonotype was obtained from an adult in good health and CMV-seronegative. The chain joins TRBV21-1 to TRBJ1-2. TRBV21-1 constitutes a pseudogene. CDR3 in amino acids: CASRPGTADYDYGYTF. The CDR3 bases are TGTGCCAGCCGACCCGGGACCGCCGATTATGACTATGGCTACACCTTC.